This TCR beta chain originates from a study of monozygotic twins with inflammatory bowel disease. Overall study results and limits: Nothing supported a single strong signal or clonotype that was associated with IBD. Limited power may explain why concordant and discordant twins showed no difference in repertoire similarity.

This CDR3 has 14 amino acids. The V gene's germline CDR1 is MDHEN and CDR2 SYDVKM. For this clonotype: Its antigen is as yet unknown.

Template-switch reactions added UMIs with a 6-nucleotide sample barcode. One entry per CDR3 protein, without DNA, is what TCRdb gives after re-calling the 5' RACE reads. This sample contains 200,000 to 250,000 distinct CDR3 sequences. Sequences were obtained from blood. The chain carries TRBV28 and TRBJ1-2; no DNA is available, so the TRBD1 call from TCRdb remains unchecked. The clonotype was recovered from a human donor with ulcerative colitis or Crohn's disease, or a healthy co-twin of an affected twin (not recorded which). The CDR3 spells CASSLRGQGDGYTF.